A selection of T cell receptor beta chains follows, all from one sample in a study of Ad26.COV2.S vaccination and SARS-CoV-2 variants. The table came from immunoSEQ multiplex PCR; TCRdb's copy has only in-frame clones and leaves some out. The data contain 350,000 to 400,000 clones, approximately 86% of them singletons. Sample: peripheral blood, taken in a trial of Ad26.COV2.S vaccine versus placebo. These receptor sequences come from a person between 18 and 65 years old who received the Ad26.COV2.S COVID-19 vaccine or a placebo. The CDR3 runs from the conserved cysteine through the conserved F or W. A D gene is named only where the DNA matches it firmly. Only part of the rows carry a size: once, few, many, or a class if the clone is expanded.

clone_size: few; j_call: TRBJ1-6; d_call: .; v_call: TRBV11-2; cdr3_nt: TGTGCCAGCAGCTTAAATAATTCACCCCTCCACTTT; cdr3_aa: CASSLNNSPLHF
clone_size: .; j_call: TRBJ2-7; d_call: TRBD1; v_call: TRBV20-1; cdr3_nt: TGCAGTGCGCAGAGACAGGGCGAGCAGTACTTC; cdr3_aa: CSAQRQGEQYF
clone_size: .; j_call: TRBJ2-2; d_call: .; v_call: TRBV18; cdr3_nt: TGTGCCAGCTCACCCGTGAAAAGCACCGGGGAGCTGTTTTTT; cdr3_aa: CASSPVKSTGELFF
clone_size: .; j_call: TRBJ2-5; d_call: .; v_call: TRBV19; cdr3_nt: TGTGCCAGTAGTACTAGACATCAAGAGACCCAGTACTTC; cdr3_aa: CASSTRHQETQYF
clone_size: .; j_call: TRBJ2-5; d_call: TRBD2; v_call: TRBV4-1; cdr3_nt: TGCGCCAGCAGCCTATACGGGACTAGCGGGGGGGCCGCCGGTGAGACCCAGTACTTC; cdr3_aa: CASSLYGTSGGAAGETQYF
clone_size: .; j_call: TRBJ2-3; d_call: TRBD2; v_call: TRBV5-1; cdr3_nt: TGCGCCAGCAGCTTGTGGGCTAGCGGGGGCACAGATACGCAGTATTTT; cdr3_aa: CASSLWASGGTDTQYF
clone_size: .; j_call: TRBJ2-1; d_call: .; v_call: TRBV7-6; cdr3_nt: TGTGCCAGCAGCTTAGTGGTGTGGGGGGATGAGCAGTTCTTC; cdr3_aa: CASSLVVWGDEQFF
clone_size: .; j_call: TRBJ1-3; d_call: .; v_call: TRBV30; cdr3_nt: TGTGCCTGGAGTGTGAAGCTCATCTCTGGAAACACCATATATTTT; cdr3_aa: CAWSVKLISGNTIYF
clone_size: .; j_call: TRBJ1-6; d_call: .; v_call: TRBV5-1; cdr3_nt: TGCGCCAGCAGCTTGGACGGAAATTCACCCCTCCACTTT; cdr3_aa: CASSLDGNSPLHF
clone_size: .; j_call: TRBJ2-3; d_call: .; v_call: TRBV5-4; cdr3_nt: TGTGCCAGCAGCGCAGGGTTGCAGCCAGATACGCAGTATTTT; cdr3_aa: CASSAGLQPDTQYF
clone_size: .; j_call: TRBJ1-2; d_call: TRBD1; v_call: TRBV7-8; cdr3_nt: TGTGCCAGCAGCTCAGGGCAGGGGGCGGTAGGGGTCGGCTACACCTTC; cdr3_aa: CASSSGQGAVGVGYTF
clone_size: .; j_call: TRBJ1-1; d_call: TRBD1; v_call: TRBV30; cdr3_nt: TGTGCCTGGAAAGGGGGCAGGGACGAAGCTTTCTTT; cdr3_aa: CAWKGGRDEAFF
clone_size: once; j_call: TRBJ1-3; d_call: TRBD1; v_call: TRBV5-1; cdr3_nt: TGCGCCAGCAGCGGACAGGGGACCGCTGGAAACACCATATATTTT; cdr3_aa: CASSGQGTAGNTIYF
clone_size: .; j_call: TRBJ1-2; d_call: TRBD1; v_call: TRBV5-4; cdr3_nt: TGTGCCAGCAGTTTTCCTGGACAGGCCGTTACCTTC; cdr3_aa: CASSFPGQAVTF
clone_size: .; j_call: TRBJ2-2; d_call: TRBD2; v_call: TRBV6-2/TRBV6-3; cdr3_nt: TGTGCCAGCAGTTCCCAGCGGGGGGAATGGGAGCTGTTTTTT; cdr3_aa: CASSSQRGEWELFF
clone_size: .; j_call: TRBJ1-3; d_call: .; v_call: TRBV30; cdr3_nt: TGTGCCTGGAGCTTAGCCGGGGGTCCCGGAAACACCATATATTTT; cdr3_aa: CAWSLAGGPGNTIYF
clone_size: .; j_call: TRBJ1-4; d_call: TRBD1; v_call: TRBV5-4; cdr3_nt: TGTGCCAGCAGCTATGGGGGACAGGGTAGGGAAAAACTGTTTTTT; cdr3_aa: CASSYGGQGREKLFF
clone_size: .; j_call: TRBJ2-2; d_call: .; v_call: TRBV11-2; cdr3_nt: TGTGCCAGCAGAGACCACAGGGACTGGGAGCTGTTTTTT; cdr3_aa: CASRDHRDWELFF
clone_size: .; j_call: TRBJ2-3; d_call: .; v_call: TRBV11-2; cdr3_nt: TGTGCCAGCAGCTTCGGGCTGGCGGGCACAGATACGCAGTATTTT; cdr3_aa: CASSFGLAGTDTQYF
clone_size: few; j_call: TRBJ2-7; d_call: .; v_call: TRBV10-3; cdr3_nt: TGTGCCATCGTGACACCTACCTACGAGCAGTACTTC; cdr3_aa: CAIVTPTYEQYF
clone_size: .; j_call: TRBJ2-6; d_call: TRBD1; v_call: TRBV3-1/TRBV3-2; cdr3_nt: TGTGCCAGCAGCCGGGGACAGGCTGGGGCCAACGTCCTGACTTTC; cdr3_aa: CASSRGQAGANVLTF
clone_size: .; j_call: TRBJ1-1; d_call: TRBD1; v_call: TRBV5-1; cdr3_nt: TGCGCCAGCAGCCAGGGACAGTGGAGTAGGGGCACTGAAGCTTTCTTT; cdr3_aa: CASSQGQWSRGTEAFF
clone_size: .; j_call: TRBJ1-2; d_call: .; v_call: TRBV14; cdr3_nt: TGTGCCAGCAGCCCGGGACGGTACTATGGCTACACCTTC; cdr3_aa: CASSPGRYYGYTF
clone_size: .; j_call: TRBJ2-5; d_call: .; v_call: TRBV19; cdr3_nt: TGTGCCAGTAGTCCATCGTACCAAGAGACCCAGTACTTC; cdr3_aa: CASSPSYQETQYF
clone_size: few; j_call: TRBJ2-7; d_call: TRBD2; v_call: TRBV7-2; cdr3_nt: TGTGCCAGCAGCCCGAGGGGACTAGCGGGGGTGAGCTCCTACGAGCAGTACTTC; cdr3_aa: CASSPRGLAGVSSYEQYF
clone_size: once; j_call: TRBJ2-1; d_call: .; v_call: TRBV20-1; cdr3_nt: TGCAGTACAGGTGGGATGGAGCAGTTCTTC; cdr3_aa: CSTGGMEQFF
clone_size: .; j_call: TRBJ2-5; d_call: .; v_call: TRBV11-2; cdr3_nt: TGTGCCAGCAGCTTATTCCGGGTTCGGCAAGAGACCCAGTACTTC; cdr3_aa: CASSLFRVRQETQYF
clone_size: .; j_call: TRBJ1-1; d_call: TRBD1; v_call: TRBV6-6; cdr3_nt: TGTGCCAGCAGTTACGGACAGGAAAAAGCTTTCTTT; cdr3_aa: CASSYGQEKAFF
clone_size: .; j_call: TRBJ1-2; d_call: .; v_call: TRBV12-3/TRBV12-4; cdr3_nt: TGTGCCAGCAGTCCCACAACGGTACATGGCTACACCTTC; cdr3_aa: CASSPTTVHGYTF
clone_size: .; j_call: TRBJ1-3; d_call: .; v_call: TRBV29-1; cdr3_nt: TGCAGCGCAGTGGGGATCTTCTCTGGAAACACCATATATTTT; cdr3_aa: CSAVGIFSGNTIYF
clone_size: .; j_call: TRBJ2-6; d_call: .; v_call: TRBV7-8; cdr3_nt: TGTGCCAGCAGCGGGGTTTCTGGGGCCAACGTCCTGACTTTC; cdr3_aa: CASSGVSGANVLTF
clone_size: .; j_call: TRBJ1-1; d_call: TRBD1; v_call: TRBV7-6; cdr3_nt: TGTGCCAGCAGCCCCCCCGGAAGGGGGCCCGGTGAAGCTTTCTTT; cdr3_aa: CASSPPGRGPGEAFF
clone_size: once; j_call: TRBJ1-3; d_call: .; v_call: TRBV3-1/TRBV3-2; cdr3_nt: TGTGCCAGCAGTTTAGGTAGCTCTGGAAACACCATATATTTT; cdr3_aa: CASSLGSSGNTIYF
clone_size: .; j_call: TRBJ1-4; d_call: TRBD1; v_call: TRBV5-3; cdr3_nt: TGTGCCAGAAGCCAACGACAGGGGGCATCCGAAAAACTGTTTTTT; cdr3_aa: CARSQRQGASEKLFF
clone_size: once; j_call: TRBJ1-2; d_call: TRBD1; v_call: TRBV3-1/TRBV3-2; cdr3_nt: TGTGCCAGCAGCCAAGATCTGGGACAGGTATCTTATGGCTACACCTTC; cdr3_aa: CASSQDLGQVSYGYTF